This TCR beta chain derives from a study of cytomegalovirus exposure and HLA in healthy donors. Study background: There were 350 to 400 genotyped donors. Of these, about 81% fell in the genetic ancestry cluster associated with self-reported Caucasian donors.

This CDR3 comprises 16 residues. V lost 1 base and J 4 bases, leaving 16 bases between the germline ends. CDR1 is MNHNS, CDR2 SASEGT, per germline. With respect to this clone: Its antigen is as yet unknown.

Both 60 Vbeta primers and 13 Jbeta primers went into the PCR. Measured with immunoSEQ multiplex PCR; TCRdb has only the in-frame clones, and not every one. The data show approximately 160,000 clones, approximately 80% seen once. Study results and limitations: In a later analysis, the majority of CMV-associated beta chains seemingly showed HLA restriction. Most of the TCR beta V segments (in an earlier analysis) were productive either about 87% or about 30% of the time.

The rearrangement joins TRBV6-1 to TRBJ1-2; D might be TRBD1 (5 bases). This clonotype was obtained from a middle-aged woman in good health and CMV-seropositive. The sequencing input was PBMCs. The chain's CDR3 is CASSEGGRPDSYGYTF. CDR3 in DNA: TGTGCCAGCAGTGAAGGAGGCAGGCCCGACAGCTATGGCTACACCTTC.